These 14 T cell receptor beta chains were all obtained from the same sample, sequenced in a study of blood T cells in healthy people across ages (dated by TCRdb to about 2015). The receptor library was made with 5' RACE. The instrument was an Illumina HiSeq 2500. A second PCR of about 7 to 12 cycles was performed with a sample-barcoded 5' primer and a J-beta primer mix. TCRdb trimmed public reads at Q25 via fastp, called clones via MiXCR and kept in-frame beta chains. Identical CDR3 proteins give one entry, which carries the most common genes and DNA. Here the sample has over 1,300,000 distinct CDR3 sequences; around 59% occur a single time. The ten largest clonotypes hold approximately 7% of the sample. The sequencing input was blood. Receptors originate from a man aged 18-30 years in good health.

V usage is TRBV4-3 and J usage is TRBJ2-1, with 7 bases that match TRBD1. CDR1 and CDR2 (germline): LGHNA, YSLEER. This CDR3 region has 15 residues. The J segment lost 8 bases and the V segment lost 3 bases, leaving 10 bases of the junction unmatched. The CDR3 sequence: CASSHVDRQGYEQFF. CDR3 nucleotides: TGCGCCAGCAGCCACGTGGACCGACAGGGCTATGAGCAGTTCTTC.

This chain links TRBV29-1 with TRBJ2-5; D ambiguous. CDR3 length equals 12 residues. Germline loops: CDR1 SQVTM, CDR2 ANQGSEA. Trimming removed 3 bases from V and 5 bases from J, with 10 bases in between. The CDR3 sequence is CSVDPVEETQYF. The CDR3 DNA is TGCAGCGTTGACCCGGTGGAGGAGACCCAGTACTTC.

The chain couples TRBV5-1 to TRBJ1-1; D may be TRBD1 (5 bases). The CDR3 contains 15 residues. Germline V gene lookup returns CDR1 SGHRS and CDR2 YFSETQ. The germline V and J ends were trimmed by 4 bases and 7 bases, with 20 bases remaining between them. CDR3: CASSHPAGKRGEAFF. Here the CDR3 DNA reads TGCGCCAGCAGCCATCCGGCGGGGAAAAGGGGTGAAGCTTTCTTT.

The CDR3 protein is CASRAGTSGGNEQFF. As DNA, the CDR3 is TGTGCCAGCAGGGCGGGGACTAGCGGGGGGAATGAGCAGTTCTTC. The V call is TRBV9, the J call TRBJ2-1; TRBD2 agrees at 15 bases. The CDR3 loop spans 15 amino acids. The trim removed 5 bases at V and 7 bases at J, leaving 4 bases unmatched. CDR1 and CDR2 (germline): SGDLS, YYNGEE.

The rearrangement joins TRBV4-1 to TRBJ2-7; a weak D match, TRBD2 (6 bases). From germline, CDR1 is MGHRA and CDR2 YSYEKL. The CDR3 extends over 13 amino acids. V was cut by 3 bases and J by 6 bases, with 12 bases left in between. CDR3 sequence: CASSQYGGGEQYF. The CDR3 DNA reads as TGCGCCAGCAGCCAGTACGGGGGAGGCGAGCAGTACTTC.

V gene TRBV27 combines with J gene TRBJ2-7; the match to TRBD2 covers 9 bases. The trim removed 5 bases at V and 2 bases at J, leaving 4 bases unmatched. The CDR3 runs 14 residues. Germline CDR1 is MNHEY and CDR2 is SMNVEV (reference sequence). The CDR3 nucleotides read TGTGCCAGCAGTGCTAGCGGGGAACCCTACGAGCAGTACTTC. This gives the protein CASSASGEPYEQYF.

The chain combines TRBV21-1 with TRBJ2-1. TRBV21-1 is reported as a pseudogene. This CDR3 has 17 residues. CDR3 sequence (DNA): TGTGCCAGCAGCAAAGAGGAAAGCGGAGTTCCCTACAATGAGCAGTTCTTC. Residues: CASSKEESGVPYNEQFF.

The V gene is TRBV15, the J gene TRBJ2-7; D is perhaps TRBD1 or TRBD2 (5 bases each). Per germline, CDR1 LNHNV and CDR2 YYDKDF (reference sequence). V lost 0 bases and J lost 6, with 21 bases in between. The CDR3 is 17 amino acids. The CDR3 here is CATSRESWDPGRTEQYF. CDR3 DNA: TGTGCCACCAGCAGAGAGTCTTGGGACCCCGGTAGAACCGAGCAGTACTTC.

This clonotype was seen once. The chain carries TRBV5-1 and TRBJ2-1; 10 bases line up with TRBD1. V trimming: 4 bases; J trimming: 6 bases; junction bases outside the gene matches: 10. The CDR3 has 16 amino acids. Germline CDR1 reads SGHRS; CDR2 reads YFSETQ. Here the CDR3 reads CASSPPTGGIVNEQFF. CDR3 in DNA: TGCGCCAGCAGCCCCCCGACAGGGGGCATAGTCAATGAGCAGTTCTTC. Variable domain in full (rest from reference TRBV5-1 and TRBJ2-1): KAGVTQTPRYLIKTRGQQVTLSCSPISGHRSVSWYQQTPGQGLQFLFEYFSETQRNKGNFPGRFSGRQFSNSRSEMNVSTLELGDSALYLCASSPPTGGIVNEQFFGPGTRLTVL.

The chain uses TRBV27 and TRBJ2-3, with 7 nucleotides matching TRBD1. The CDR3 is 15 amino acids. Trimming at V came to 4 bases and at J to 0 bases, leaving 4 bases not matched to a gene. From germline, CDR1 is MNHEY and CDR2 SMNVEV (reference sequence). CDR3 region: CASSSDRTSTDTQYF. The CDR3 nucleotides are TGTGCCAGCAGTTCGGACAGGACGAGCACAGATACGCAGTATTTT.

The chain combines TRBV20-1 with TRBJ2-7; D not certain. Per germline, CDR1 DFQATT and CDR2 SNEGSKA (reference sequence). The CDR3 has 11 residues. Trimming left V 4 bases short and J 7 bases short, with 11 bases between. This CDR3 reads CSATPYNEQYF. The DNA for the CDR3 is TGCAGTGCTACACCCTACAATGAGCAGTACTTC.

This clonotype was seen more than once but under ten times. The V gene is TRBV12-3 or TRBV12-4, the J gene TRBJ1-2, with D possibly being TRBD1 (5 bases). With 3 bases removed from V and 6 bases from J, the gap between germline ends came to 14 bases. CDR3 length equals 14 residues. CDR3 sequence: CASSLGGAPHGYTF. The CDR3 nucleotides are TGTGCCAGCAGTTTGGGTGGGGCCCCCCATGGCTACACCTTC.

The CDR3 sequence is CASSQSDNGAYEQYF. The CDR3, as DNA: TGCGCCAGCAGCCAATCCGACAACGGCGCCTACGAGCAGTACTTC. The V and J genes are TRBV4-1 and TRBJ2-7; D is unresolved. V lost 2 bases, J lost 2 bases, and 13 bases lay in between. The V gene's germline CDR1 is MGHRA and CDR2 YSYEKL. This CDR3 spans 15 amino acids.

The gene calls are TRBV7-2 and TRBJ1-1, with D unclear. This CDR3 spans 14 amino acids. Germline loops: CDR1 SGHTA, CDR2 FQGNSA. Trimming pared 6 bases from V and 4 bases from J, leaving 15 bases between. For the CDR3, the DNA is TGTGCCAGCAGACCTGGGCCCCTTAGCACTGAAGCTTTCTTT. It codes for CASRPGPLSTEAFF.